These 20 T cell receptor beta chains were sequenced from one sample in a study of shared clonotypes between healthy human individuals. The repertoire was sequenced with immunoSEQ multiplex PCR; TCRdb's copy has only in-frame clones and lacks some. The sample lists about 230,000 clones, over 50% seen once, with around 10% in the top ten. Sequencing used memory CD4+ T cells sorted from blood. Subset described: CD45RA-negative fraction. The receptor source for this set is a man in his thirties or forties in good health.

In DNA, the CDR3 is TGTGCCAGCAGCGTAGTGGGTAGCGGGAGCACAGATACGCAGTATTTT. Translated: CASSVVGSGSTDTQYF. The V gene is TRBV9, the J gene TRBJ2-3; 7 bases fit TRBD2. The CDR3 totals 16 residues. V was pared by 0 bases and J by 0 bases, with 4 bases of the junction left unmatched. The germline CDR1 and CDR2 sequences are SGDLS and YYNGEE.

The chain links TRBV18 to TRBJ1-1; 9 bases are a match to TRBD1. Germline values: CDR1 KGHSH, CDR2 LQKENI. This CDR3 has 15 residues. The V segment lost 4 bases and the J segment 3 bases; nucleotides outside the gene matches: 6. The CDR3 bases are TGTGCCAGCTCACTGAAGACAGGGGGGGACACTGAAGCTTTCTTT. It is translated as CASSLKTGGDTEAFF.

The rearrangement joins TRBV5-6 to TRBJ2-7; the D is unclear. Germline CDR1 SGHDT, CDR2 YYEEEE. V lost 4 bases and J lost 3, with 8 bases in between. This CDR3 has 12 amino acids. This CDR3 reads CASSRDSYEQYF. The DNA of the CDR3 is TGTGCCAGCAGCAGGGATAGCTACGAGCAGTACTTC.

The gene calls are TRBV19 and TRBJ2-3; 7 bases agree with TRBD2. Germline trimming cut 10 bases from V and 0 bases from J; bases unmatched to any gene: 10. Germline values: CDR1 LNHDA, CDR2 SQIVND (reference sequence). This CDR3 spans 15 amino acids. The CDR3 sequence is CATSSLAASTDTQYF. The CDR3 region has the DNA TGTGCCACCTCTTCCCTAGCGGCTAGCACAGATACGCAGTATTTT.

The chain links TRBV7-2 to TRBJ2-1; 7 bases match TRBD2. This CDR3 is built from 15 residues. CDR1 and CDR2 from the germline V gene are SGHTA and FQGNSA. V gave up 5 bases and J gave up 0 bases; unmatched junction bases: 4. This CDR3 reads CASSRGGSSYNEQFF. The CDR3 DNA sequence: TGTGCCAGCAGCCGCGGGGGAAGCTCCTACAATGAGCAGTTCTTC.

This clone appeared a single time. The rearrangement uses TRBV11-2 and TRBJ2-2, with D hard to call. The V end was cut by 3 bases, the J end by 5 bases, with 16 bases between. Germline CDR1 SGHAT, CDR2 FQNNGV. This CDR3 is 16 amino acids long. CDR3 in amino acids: CASSLGNRPETGELFF. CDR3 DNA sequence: TGTGCCAGCAGCTTGGGTAACCGACCTGAAACCGGGGAGCTGTTTTTT.

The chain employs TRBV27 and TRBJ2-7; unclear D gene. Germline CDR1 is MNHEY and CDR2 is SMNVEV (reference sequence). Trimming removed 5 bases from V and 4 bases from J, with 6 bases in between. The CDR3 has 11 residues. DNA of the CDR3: TGTGCCAGCAGTCACCCATACGAGCAGTACTTC. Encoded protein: CASSHPYEQYF.

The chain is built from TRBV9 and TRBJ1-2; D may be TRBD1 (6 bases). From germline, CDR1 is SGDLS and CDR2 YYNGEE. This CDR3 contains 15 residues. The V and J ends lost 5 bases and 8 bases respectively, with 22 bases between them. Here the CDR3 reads CASSVTPGQVRGYTF. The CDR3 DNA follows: TGTGCCAGCAGTGTTACCCCGGGACAAGTGAGGGGCTACACCTTC.

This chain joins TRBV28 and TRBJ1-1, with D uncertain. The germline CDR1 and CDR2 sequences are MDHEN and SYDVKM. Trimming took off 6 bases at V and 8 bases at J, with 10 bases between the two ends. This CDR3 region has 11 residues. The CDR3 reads CASRLNREAFF. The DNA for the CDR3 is TGTGCCAGCAGACTAAACAGAGAAGCTTTCTTT.

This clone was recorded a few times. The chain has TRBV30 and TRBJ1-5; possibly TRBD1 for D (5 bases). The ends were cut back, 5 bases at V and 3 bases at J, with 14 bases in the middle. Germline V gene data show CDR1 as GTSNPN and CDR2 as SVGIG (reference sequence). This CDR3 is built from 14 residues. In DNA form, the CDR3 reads TGTGCCTGGGGGGGGACGGTCCCCAATCAGCCCCAGCATTTT. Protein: CAWGGTVPNQPQHF.

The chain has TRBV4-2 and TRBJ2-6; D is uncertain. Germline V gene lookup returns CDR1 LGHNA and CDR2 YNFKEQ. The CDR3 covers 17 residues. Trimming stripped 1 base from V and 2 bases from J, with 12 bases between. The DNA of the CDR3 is TGTGCCAGCAGCCAAGGTTCCTACAGCGCTGGGGCCAACGTCCTGACTTTC. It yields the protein CASSQGSYSAGANVLTF.

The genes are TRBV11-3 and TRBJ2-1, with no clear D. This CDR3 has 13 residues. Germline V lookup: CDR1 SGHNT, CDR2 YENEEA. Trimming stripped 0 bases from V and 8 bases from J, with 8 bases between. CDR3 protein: CASSLDQGDEQFF. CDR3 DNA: TGTGCCAGCAGCTTAGATCAAGGCGATGAGCAGTTCTTC.

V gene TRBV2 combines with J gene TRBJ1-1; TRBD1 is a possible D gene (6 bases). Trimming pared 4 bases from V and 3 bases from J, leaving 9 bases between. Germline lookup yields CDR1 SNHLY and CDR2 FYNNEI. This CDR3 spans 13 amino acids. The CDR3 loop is CASSVRGDTEAFF. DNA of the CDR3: TGTGCCAGCAGTGTCAGGGGAGACACTGAAGCTTTCTTT.

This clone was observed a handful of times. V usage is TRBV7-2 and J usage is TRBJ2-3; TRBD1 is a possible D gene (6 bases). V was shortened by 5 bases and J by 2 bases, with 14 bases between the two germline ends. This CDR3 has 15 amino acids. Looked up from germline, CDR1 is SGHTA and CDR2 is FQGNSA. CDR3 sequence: CASSRGTEFTDTQYF. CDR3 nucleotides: TGTGCCAGCAGCAGGGGGACGGAATTCACAGATACGCAGTATTTT.

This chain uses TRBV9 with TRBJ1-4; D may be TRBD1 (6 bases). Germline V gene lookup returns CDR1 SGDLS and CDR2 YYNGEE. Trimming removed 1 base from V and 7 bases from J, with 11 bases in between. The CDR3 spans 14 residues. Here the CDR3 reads CASSVSGDGEKLFF. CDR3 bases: TGTGCCAGCAGCGTATCAGGGGATGGTGAAAAACTGTTTTTT. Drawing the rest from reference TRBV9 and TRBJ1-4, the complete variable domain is DSGVTQTPKHLITATGQRVTLRCSPRSGDLSVYWYQQSLDQGLQFLIQYYNGEERAKGNILERFSAQQFPDLHSELNLSSLELGDSALYFCASSVSGDGEKLFFGSGTQLSVL.

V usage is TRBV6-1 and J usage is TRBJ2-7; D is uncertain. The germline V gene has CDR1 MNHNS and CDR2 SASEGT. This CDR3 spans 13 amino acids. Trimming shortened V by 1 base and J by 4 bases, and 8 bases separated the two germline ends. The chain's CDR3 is CASSEGQPYEQYF. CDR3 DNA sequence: TGTGCCAGCAGTGAAGGTCAGCCATACGAGCAGTACTTC.

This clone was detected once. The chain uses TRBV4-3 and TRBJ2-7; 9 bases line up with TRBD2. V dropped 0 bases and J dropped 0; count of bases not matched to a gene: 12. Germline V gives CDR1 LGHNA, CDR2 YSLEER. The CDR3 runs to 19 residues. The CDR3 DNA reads TGCGCCAGCAGCCAAGAAGCAAGCGGGAGGCCCCCTTTCTCCTACGAGCAGTACTTC. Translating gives CASSQEASGRPPFSYEQYF.

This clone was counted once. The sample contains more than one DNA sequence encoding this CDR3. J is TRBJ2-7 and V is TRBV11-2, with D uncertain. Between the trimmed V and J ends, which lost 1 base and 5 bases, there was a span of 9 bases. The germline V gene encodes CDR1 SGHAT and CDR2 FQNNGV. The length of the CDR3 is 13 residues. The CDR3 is CASSLVGQNEQYF. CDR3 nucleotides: TGTGCCAGCAGCTTAGTAGGTCAGAACGAGCAGTACTTC.

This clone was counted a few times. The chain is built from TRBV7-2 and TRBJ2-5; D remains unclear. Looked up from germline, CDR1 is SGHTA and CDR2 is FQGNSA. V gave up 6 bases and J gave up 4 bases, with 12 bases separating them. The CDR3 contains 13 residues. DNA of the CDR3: TGTGCCAGCAGTCCGGCGCTACGAGAGACCCAGTACTTC. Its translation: CASSPALRETQYF.

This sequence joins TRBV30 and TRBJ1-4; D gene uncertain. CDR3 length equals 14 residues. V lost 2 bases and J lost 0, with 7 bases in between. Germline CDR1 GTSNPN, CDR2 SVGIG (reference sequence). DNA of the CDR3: TGTGCCTGGAGTAAGCTATCAACTAATGAAAAACTGTTTTTT. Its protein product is CAWSKLSTNEKLFF.